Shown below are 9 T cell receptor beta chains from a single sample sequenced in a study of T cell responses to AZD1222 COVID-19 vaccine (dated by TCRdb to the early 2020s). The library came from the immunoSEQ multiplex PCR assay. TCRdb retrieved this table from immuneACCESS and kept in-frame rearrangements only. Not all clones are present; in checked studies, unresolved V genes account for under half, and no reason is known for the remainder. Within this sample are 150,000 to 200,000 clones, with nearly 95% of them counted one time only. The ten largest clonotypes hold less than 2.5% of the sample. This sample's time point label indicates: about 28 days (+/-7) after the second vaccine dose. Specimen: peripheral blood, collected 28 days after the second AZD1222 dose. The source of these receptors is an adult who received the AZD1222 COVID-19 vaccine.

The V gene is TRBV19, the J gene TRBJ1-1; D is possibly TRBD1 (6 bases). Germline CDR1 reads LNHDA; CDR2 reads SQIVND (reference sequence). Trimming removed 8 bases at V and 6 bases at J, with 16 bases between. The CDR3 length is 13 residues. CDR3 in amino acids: CASADRRMPEAFF. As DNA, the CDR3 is TGTGCCAGTGCCGACAGGCGGATGCCTGAAGCTTTCTTT. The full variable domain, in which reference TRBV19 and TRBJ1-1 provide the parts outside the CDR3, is DGGITQSPKYLFRKEGQNVTLSCEQNLNHDAMYWYRQDPGQGLRLIYYSQIVNDFQKGDIAEGYSVSREKKESFPLTVTSAQKNPTAFYLCASADRRMPEAFFGQGTRLTVV.

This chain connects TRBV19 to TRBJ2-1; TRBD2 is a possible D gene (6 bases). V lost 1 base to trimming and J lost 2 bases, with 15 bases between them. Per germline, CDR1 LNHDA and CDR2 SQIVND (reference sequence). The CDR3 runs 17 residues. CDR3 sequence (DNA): TGTGCCAGTAGTATAGTTGGGGGGAGGAGGCCCTACAATGAGCAGTTCTTC. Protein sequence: CASSIVGGRRPYNEQFF.

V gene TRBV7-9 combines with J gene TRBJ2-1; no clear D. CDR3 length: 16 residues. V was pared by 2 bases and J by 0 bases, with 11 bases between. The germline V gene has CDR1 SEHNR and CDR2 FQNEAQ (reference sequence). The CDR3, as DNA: TGTGCCAGCAGCTTAATGTCTCCAAGCTCCTACAATGAGCAGTTCTTC. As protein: CASSLMSPSSYNEQFF.

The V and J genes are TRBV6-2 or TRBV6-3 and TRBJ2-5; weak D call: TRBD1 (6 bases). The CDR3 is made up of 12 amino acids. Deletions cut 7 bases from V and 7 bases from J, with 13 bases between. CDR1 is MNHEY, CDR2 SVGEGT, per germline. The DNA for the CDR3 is TGTGCCAGCAACCCCGGGACAATGACCCAGTACTTC. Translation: CASNPGTMTQYF.

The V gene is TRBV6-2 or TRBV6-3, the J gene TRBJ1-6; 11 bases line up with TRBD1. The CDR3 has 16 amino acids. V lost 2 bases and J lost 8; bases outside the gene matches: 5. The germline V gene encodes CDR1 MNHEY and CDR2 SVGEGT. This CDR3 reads CASSYPGTGGHSPLHF. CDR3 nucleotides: TGTGCCAGCAGTTACCCCGGGACAGGGGGACATTCACCCCTCCACTTT.

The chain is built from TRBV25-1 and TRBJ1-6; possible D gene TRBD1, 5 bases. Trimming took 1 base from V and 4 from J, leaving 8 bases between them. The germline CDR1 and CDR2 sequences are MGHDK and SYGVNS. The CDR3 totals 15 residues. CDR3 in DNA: TGTGCCAGCAGTGAATTTCCAGGGTATAATTCACCCCTCCACTTT. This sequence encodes CASSEFPGYNSPLHF.

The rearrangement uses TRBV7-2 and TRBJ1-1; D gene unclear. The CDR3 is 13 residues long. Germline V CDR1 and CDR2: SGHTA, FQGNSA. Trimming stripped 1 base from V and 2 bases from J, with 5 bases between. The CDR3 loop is CASSLDSNTEAFF. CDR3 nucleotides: TGTGCCAGCAGCTTAGACAGCAACACTGAAGCTTTCTTT.

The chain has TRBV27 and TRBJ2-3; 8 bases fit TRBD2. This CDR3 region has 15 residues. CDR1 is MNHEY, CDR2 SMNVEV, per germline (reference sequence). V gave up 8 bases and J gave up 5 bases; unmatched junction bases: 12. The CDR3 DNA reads TGTGCCAGCCCCTCCAGCGGGGGCGTCGGAGATACGCAGTATTTT. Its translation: CASPSSGGVGDTQYF.

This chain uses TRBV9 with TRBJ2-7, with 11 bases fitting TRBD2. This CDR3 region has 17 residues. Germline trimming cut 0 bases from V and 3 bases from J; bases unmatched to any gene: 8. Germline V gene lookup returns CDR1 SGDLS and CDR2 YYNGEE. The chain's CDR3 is CASSVGPGLADSYEQYF. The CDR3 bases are TGTGCCAGCAGCGTAGGTCCGGGACTAGCGGACAGCTACGAGCAGTACTTC.